These 8 T cell receptor beta chains share one sample of origin, sequenced in a study of OX40 agonist ivuxolimab in advanced cancers. The data were produced by immunoSEQ multiplex PCR, yet TCRdb's version contains in-frame clones alone and is incomplete. The sample carries some 64,000 clones, more than 85% recorded once. Sequencing used CD4+ or CD8+ T cells sorted from blood, obtained in a trial of the OX40 agonist ivuxolimab. The receptors originated from an adult with an advanced solid tumor such as melanoma, head and neck, liver or kidney cancer.

The gene calls are TRBV15 and TRBJ2-1; 13 bases are a match to TRBD2. V was pared by 0 bases and J by 1 base, with 3 bases of the junction left unmatched. The CDR3 consists of 18 residues. Per germline, CDR1 LNHNV and CDR2 YYDKDF (reference sequence). CDR3 residues: CATSRELAGGSSYNEQFF. The CDR3 DNA sequence: TGTGCCACCAGCAGAGAACTAGCGGGGGGGAGTTCCTACAATGAGCAGTTCTTC.

CDR3 sequence (DNA): TGTGCCAGCAGTGTAGGGTCTGAAGCTTTCTTT. Translation gives CASSVGSEAFF. This chain joins TRBV2 and TRBJ1-1; no definite D call. Trimming stripped 4 bases from V and 6 bases from J, with 6 bases between. Germline CDR1 reads SNHLY; CDR2 reads FYNNEI. The CDR3 is made up of 11 amino acids.

The V and J genes are TRBV5-6 and TRBJ2-7; tentative D call: TRBD2 (7 bases). The CDR3 consists of 16 residues. V was cut by 0 bases and J by 2 bases, with 15 bases left in between. Germline V gene lookup returns CDR1 SGHDT and CDR2 YYEEEE. CDR3: CASSLVYGGGAYEQYF. The CDR3 nucleotides read TGTGCCAGCAGCTTGGTATATGGCGGGGGCGCCTACGAGCAGTACTTC.

In this sample, this clone is medium-sized (0.01 to 0.1%). The V and J genes are TRBV19 and TRBJ1-3; 7 bases align to TRBD1. The CDR3 has 16 residues. The ends lost 4 bases at V and 0 bases at J; junction bases unmatched: 6. CDR1 is LNHDA and CDR2 is SQIVND in the germline V gene (reference sequence). DNA for the CDR3: TGTGCCAGTAGTAGCTTAGGGACAGCCTCTGGAAACACCATATATTTT. Its protein is CASSSLGTASGNTIYF.

The rearrangement joins TRBV5-4 to TRBJ2-6; TRBD2 matches at 9 bases. After removal of 4 bases from V and 3 bases from J, the junction contained 8 bases not matched to a gene. CDR3 length: 17 residues. The germline V gene encodes CDR1 SGHNT and CDR2 YYREEE (reference sequence). CDR3 loop: CASSRGLAEGGANVLTF. DNA of the CDR3: TGTGCCAGCAGCCGGGGACTAGCCGAAGGTGGGGCCAACGTCCTGACTTTC.

This chain links TRBV5-1 with TRBJ2-1; 10 bases line up with TRBD2. The V gene's germline CDR1 is SGHRS and CDR2 YFSETQ. This CDR3 contains 15 residues. J gave up 8 bases and V 2 bases, and 7 bases lay outside the gene matches. CDR3 coding DNA: TGCGCCAGCAGCTTTAGCGGGAGGAGCCTTGATGAGCAGTTCTTC. Its translation is CASSFSGRSLDEQFF.

The rearrangement uses TRBV11-2 and TRBJ2-7; no clear D gene. The V end lost 2 bases, the J end lost 5 bases, and 7 bases lay between the germline ends. Germline V gene data show CDR1 as SGHAT and CDR2 as FQNNGV. This CDR3 region has 12 residues. Written as DNA, the CDR3 is TGTGCCAGCAGCTTAACTTCACACGAGCAGTACTTC. Translating gives CASSLTSHEQYF.

This chain joins TRBV5-6 and TRBJ1-1; D ambiguous. V lost 0 bases and J lost 4, with 10 bases in between. Germline CDR1 SGHDT, CDR2 YYEEEE. The CDR3 is made up of 14 amino acids. CDR3 in DNA: TGTGCCAGCAGCTTGGTCGGTTTGGGCACTGAAGCTTTCTTT. This encodes CASSLVGLGTEAFF.